The entry that follows covers one T cell receptor (beta chain) sequence. No antigen is known for it. This sample was included in a study of cytomegalovirus exposure and HLA in healthy donors. Study-level findings and limits: In an earlier analysis, most TCR beta V segments were productive about 90% or about 30% of the time. According to a later analysis, donors in an Asian-associated ancestry cluster reportedly had fewer N-insertions than the approximately 620-donor mean.

With 6 bases removed from V and 5 bases from J, the gap between germline ends came to 14 bases. The germline CDR1 and CDR2 sequences are SEHNR and FQNEAQ (reference sequence). CDR3 length: 13 residues. A multiplex PCR was run with 60 Vbeta primers and 13 Jbeta primers. TCRdb's table, derived via immunoSEQ multiplex PCR, lists solely in-frame clones and lacks some. Here the sample table reports some 200,000 clones. The chain recombines TRBV7-9 with TRBJ2-7, with D possibly being TRBD2 (6 bases). The sequence derives from a woman aged 18-29 years in good health and CMV-seropositive. The specimen sequenced was PBMCs. The CDR3 nucleotides read TGTGCCAGCAGTCGGGACTCTCTTAACGAGCAGTACTTC. It is translated as CASSRDSLNEQYF.